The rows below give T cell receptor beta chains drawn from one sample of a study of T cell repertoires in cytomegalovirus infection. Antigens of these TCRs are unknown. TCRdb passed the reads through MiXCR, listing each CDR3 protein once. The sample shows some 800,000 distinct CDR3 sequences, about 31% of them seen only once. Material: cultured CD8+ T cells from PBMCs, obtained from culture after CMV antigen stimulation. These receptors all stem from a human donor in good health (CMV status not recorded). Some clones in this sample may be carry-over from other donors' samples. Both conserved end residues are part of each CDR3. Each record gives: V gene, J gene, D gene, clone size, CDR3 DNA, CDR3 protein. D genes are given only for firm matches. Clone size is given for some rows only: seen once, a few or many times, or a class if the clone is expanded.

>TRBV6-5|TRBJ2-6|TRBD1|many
TGTGCCAGCAGTGGGACAGGGACTGGGGCCAACGTCCTGACTTTC
CASSGTGTGANVLTF
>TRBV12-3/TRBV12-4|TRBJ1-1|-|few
TGTGCCAGCAGCCCAGGGGAGTGGTTGGAGAACACTGAAGCTTTCTTT
CASSPGEWLENTEAFF
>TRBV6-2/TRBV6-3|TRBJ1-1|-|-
TGTGCCAGCAGTTCTTACGGGGAGAACACTGAAGCTTTCTTT
CASSSYGENTEAFF
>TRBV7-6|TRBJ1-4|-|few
TGTGCCAGCAGCTTAGAAAGGGTCCCCGAAAAACTGTTTTTT
CASSLERVPEKLFF
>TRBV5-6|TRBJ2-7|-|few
TGTGCCAGCAGCTATGGGGGCGCGAGGGAGCAGTACTTC
CASSYGGAREQYF
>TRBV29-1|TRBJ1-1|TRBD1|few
TGCAGCGCAGGACAGGGGATGGGGACTGAAGCTTTCTTT
CSAGQGMGTEAFF
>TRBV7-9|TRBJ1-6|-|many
TGTGCCAGCAGCTTACGTAGCTCCTATAATTCACCCCTCCACTTT
CASSLRSSYNSPLHF
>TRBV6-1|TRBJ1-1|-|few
TGTGCCAGCAGTGTGAGGACACCGAACACTGAAGCTTTCTTT
CASSVRTPNTEAFF
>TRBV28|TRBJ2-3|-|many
TGTGCCAGCAGTGCCTGGCCAGGGTACACAGATACGCAGTATTTT
CASSAWPGYTDTQYF
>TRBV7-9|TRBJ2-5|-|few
TGTGCCAGCAGCCCAGGGACTTCTACCCAACAAGAGACCCAGTACTTC
CASSPGTSTQQETQYF
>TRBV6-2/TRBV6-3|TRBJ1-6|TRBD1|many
TGTGCCAGCAAGATAGGGACAGGGGATTCACCCCTCCACTTT
CASKIGTGDSPLHF
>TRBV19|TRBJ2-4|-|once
TGTGCCAGTAGTATAGAGGAGGGGGCGGCCAAAAACATTCAGTACTTC
CASSIEEGAAKNIQYF
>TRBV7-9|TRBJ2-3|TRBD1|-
TGTGCCAGCAGCTTACACAGGGGGCTCACAGATACGCAGTATTTT
CASSLHRGLTDTQYF
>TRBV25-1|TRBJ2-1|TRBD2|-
TGTGCCAGCGCCGCGGGGGACCCCAATGAGCAGTTCTTC
CASAAGDPNEQFF
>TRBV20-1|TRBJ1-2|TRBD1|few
TGCAGTGCTGAGACAGGGCGGGGTGGCTACACCTTC
CSAETGRGGYTF
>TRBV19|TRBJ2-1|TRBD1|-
TGTGCCAGTAGTACTTTGGGGACAGGGGGCAATGAGCAGTTCTTC
CASSTLGTGGNEQFF
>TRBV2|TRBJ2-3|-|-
TGTGCCAGCAGTGAAAGCGGGTTCACAGATACGCAGTATTTT
CASSESGFTDTQYF
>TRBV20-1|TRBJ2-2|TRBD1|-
TGCAGTGCTAGTTCCGGGACAGGGGGCCCGAACACCGGGGAGCTGTTTTTT
CSASSGTGGPNTGELFF
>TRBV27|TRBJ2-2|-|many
TGTGCCAGCAGCTTAAGGGGGAACACCGGGGAGCTGTTTTTT
CASSLRGNTGELFF
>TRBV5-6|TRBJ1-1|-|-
TGTGCCAGCAGCCCCCCCACAGAGATGAACACTGAAGCTTTCTTT
CASSPPTEMNTEAFF
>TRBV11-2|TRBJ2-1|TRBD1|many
TGTGCCAGCACCCCGGGACAGGGAAATTACAATGAGCAGTTCTTC
CASTPGQGNYNEQFF
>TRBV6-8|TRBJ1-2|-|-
TGTGCCAGCAGTTACCCTTTAGAGGGCTACACCTTC
CASSYPLEGYTF
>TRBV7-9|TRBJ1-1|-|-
TGTGCCAGCAGCTTAGAGGAGACAGGTCTGAACACTGAAGCTTTCTTT
CASSLEETGLNTEAFF
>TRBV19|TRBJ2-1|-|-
TGTGCCAGTAGTATTCCAGGGCCACTATACAATGAGCAGTTCTTC
CASSIPGPLYNEQFF
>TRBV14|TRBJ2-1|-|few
TGTGCCAGCAGCCAAGTTCGGGTGCTCTTGAATGAGCAGTTCTTC
CASSQVRVLLNEQFF
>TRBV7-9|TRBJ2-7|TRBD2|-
TGTGCCAGCAGCAGCCGGACTAGCGGGGTCTACGAGCAGTACTTC
CASSSRTSGVYEQYF
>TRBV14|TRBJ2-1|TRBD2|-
TGTGTCAGCAGCCCCGAGCGGGGGGCCTACTACAATGAGCAGTTCTTC
CVSSPERGAYYNEQFF
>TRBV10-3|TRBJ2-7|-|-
TGTGCCATCACCACCTCCAGGGGACAAGGGACCCTTAGGTCCTACGAGCAGTACTTC
CAITTSRGQGTLRSYEQYF
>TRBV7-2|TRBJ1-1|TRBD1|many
TGTGCCAGCAGCTTGACAGGGGGCATGAACACTGAAGCTTTCTTT
CASSLTGGMNTEAFF
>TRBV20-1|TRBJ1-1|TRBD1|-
TGCAGTGCTAGAGATAGGGACAGGGGAATCACTGAAGCTTTCTTT
CSARDRDRGITEAFF
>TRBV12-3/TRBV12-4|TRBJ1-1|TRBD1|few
TGTGCCAGCAGTCTAACGACAGGGGCTGAAGCTTTCTTT
CASSLTTGAEAFF
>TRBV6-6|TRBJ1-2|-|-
TGTGCCAGCAGTAAGGGACTCCTTGAAGAAAATGGCTACACCTTC
CASSKGLLEENGYTF
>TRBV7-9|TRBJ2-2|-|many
TGTGCCAGCAGCTTAGCCACGGATACCGTGTTCACCGGGGAGCTGTTTTTT
CASSLATDTVFTGELFF
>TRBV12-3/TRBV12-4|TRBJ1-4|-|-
TGTGCCAACAGTTTCGATTACAGGTTATTAAAGGAAAAACTGTTTTTT
CANSFDYRLLKEKLFF
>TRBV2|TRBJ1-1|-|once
TGTGCCAGCAGTGATCGAGACAGGTTCTACACTGAAGCTTTCTTT
CASSDRDRFYTEAFF
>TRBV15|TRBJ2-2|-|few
TGTGCCACCAGCAGAGTGGGTGGGCAGAGGAACACCGGGGAGCTGTTTTTT
CATSRVGGQRNTGELFF
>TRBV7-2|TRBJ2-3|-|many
TGTGCCAGCAGCTTAGTCACGGGAAGCACAGATACGCAGTATTTT
CASSLVTGSTDTQYF
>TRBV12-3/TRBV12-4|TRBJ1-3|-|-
TGTGCCAGCAGTTTACCCGGACAGCTAGATTTCTCTGGAAACACCATATATTTT
CASSLPGQLDFSGNTIYF
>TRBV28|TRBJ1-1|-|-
TGTGCCAGCAGTTTAGGACGGACGATTGAAGCTTTCTTT
CASSLGRTIEAFF
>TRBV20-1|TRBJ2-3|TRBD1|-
TGCAGTGCTAGAGATCGGGACAGGGCCGTTAGCACAGATACGCAGTATTTT
CSARDRDRAVSTDTQYF
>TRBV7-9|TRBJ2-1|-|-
TGTGCCAGCAGCTTAGAACCAGGGGATGAGCAGTTCTTC
CASSLEPGDEQFF
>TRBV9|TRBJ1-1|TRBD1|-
TGTGCCAGCAGCCCATGGGACAGCCTGAACACTGAAGCTTTCTTT
CASSPWDSLNTEAFF
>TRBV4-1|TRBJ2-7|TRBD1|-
TGCGCCAACAGCCAAGTTACAGGGGGCTACGAGCAGTACTTC
CANSQVTGGYEQYF
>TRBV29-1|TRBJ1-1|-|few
TGCAGCGTTGAGGACAGCCTGAACACTGAAGCTTTCTTT
CSVEDSLNTEAFF
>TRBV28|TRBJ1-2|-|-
TGTGCCAGCAGTTTCCCCGCGACCTATGGCTACACCTTC
CASSFPATYGYTF
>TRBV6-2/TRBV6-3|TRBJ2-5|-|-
TGTGCCAGCAGTTACTCGAGGGATAGCGGACAAGAGACCCAGTACTTC
CASSYSRDSGQETQYF
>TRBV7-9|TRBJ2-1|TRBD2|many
TGTGCCAGCAGGCCCCCTATGACTAGCGGGGAGCAGTTCTTC
CASRPPMTSGEQFF
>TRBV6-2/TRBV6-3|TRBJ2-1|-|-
TGTGCCAGCAGTAACCGGGCATCCCTCTACAATGAGCAGTTCTTC
CASSNRASLYNEQFF
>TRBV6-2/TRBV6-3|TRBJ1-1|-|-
TGTGCCAGCAGTTACGAGATGATCCCGTACACTGAAGCTTTCTTT
CASSYEMIPYTEAFF
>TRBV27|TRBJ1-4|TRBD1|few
TGTGCCAGCAGCTCGTGGGACAGTAATGAAAAACTGTTTTTT
CASSSWDSNEKLFF
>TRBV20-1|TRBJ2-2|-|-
TGCAGTGCTAGACCTTACAGGAACACCGGGGAGCTGTTTTTT
CSARPYRNTGELFF
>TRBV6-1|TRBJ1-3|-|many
TGTGCCAGCACAAAGGGGTACTCTGGAAACACCATATATTTT
CASTKGYSGNTIYF
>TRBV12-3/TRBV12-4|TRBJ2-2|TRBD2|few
TGTGCCAGCAGTACCCCCCTTCCAGGAGCGGGGGCCTACGGGGAGCTGTTTTTT
CASSTPLPGAGAYGELFF
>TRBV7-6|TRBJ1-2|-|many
TGTGCCAGCAGCTTATCTGGACAAGTCTATGGCTACACCTTC
CASSLSGQVYGYTF